The entry below describes one T cell receptor beta chain. Its antigen specificity is not known. The record has no base qualities; no much larger clone is one base away. Peripheral blood CD8+ and CD4+ T cells from healthy donors, Susac syndrome patients and multiple sclerosis patients were profiled using high-throughput TCR beta sequencing. Susac syndrome patients met recently defined diagnostic criteria for definite or probable disease. Bulk CD8+ and CD4+ T cells were purified magnetically by negative isolation, whereas CD8+ TEMRA cells were enriched by FACS. Blood was collected in EDTA tubes and processed within 24 hours, with PBMCs isolated through density gradient centrifugation. PBMCs intended for TCR sequencing were frozen in liquid nitrogen and were later thawed in a 37 degrees C water bath. The sorted or isolated CD4+, CD8+ and CD8+ TEMRA cells reached a purity of at least 90%. RNA was extracted using the RNeasy kit, and about 0.5 to 1 ug of the RNA was reverse transcribed with random hexamers. TCR beta CDR3 regions were amplified with the immunoSEQ multiplex PCR assay covering 54 Vbeta and 13 Jbeta segments. Bias from PCR amplification was corrected by using a synthetic template baseline for primer optimization and for computational correction. In the authors' own workflow: Reads were assigned to V, D and J genes according to IMGT and analyzed in immunoSEQ Analyzer, with only productive sequences retained. Clonality was computed as one minus Shannon entropy normalized by log2 of the number of productive unique sequences. Public and private clones were assessed among the 100 most prevalent clones of each patient and control. Clones were defined as Susac-specific if absent from the healthy and MS cohorts, from 1052 published viral clones and from other ImmuneACCESS disease sequences. TCRdb took the public reads, trimmed them with fastp at Q25, ran MiXCR for clone calling and kept in-frame beta chains. Rows are combined by CDR3 protein, so each entry shows the most common genes and DNA. It is TCRdb's table, rather than the study itself, that gives the V and J calls and clone size. In all, the sample holds about 150,000 distinct CDR3 sequences, and approximately 95% of those were seen once. The ten biggest clones cover about 0.18% of the sample.

These data come from a study of CD8 T cells in Susac syndrome (dated by TCRdb to about 2019). Background for the entire study: Among the sequenced Susac syndrome patients, more than five had clinically active disease and 8 or 9 were in clinical remission. Whether CD8+ T cell activation and differentiation in Susac syndrome was antigen driven was tested using repertoire sequencing. CD8+ T cell repertoire clonality was compared between approximately 12 healthy donors, roughly 14 Susac syndrome patients and about 15 multiple sclerosis patients. Susac syndrome patients were therapy-naive, on corticosteroids (some also receiving IVIg), or on IVIg alone at blood withdrawal.

CDR1 and CDR2 (SQVTM, ANQGSEA) derive from the germline V gene. Measured from the cysteine to the phenylalanine, the CDR3 is 13 residues long. CDR3 DNA is the only sequence kept; it has 39 bases, read in frame from the first base. Deletion took 3 bases off V and 2 bases off J, with a span of 5 bases between the germline ends. Beyond this particular receptor, the publication reports: Looking at Susac-specific public clones, the researchers identified 15 to 20 in the total CD8+ repertoire and roughly 5 in the CD8+ TEMRA repertoire. Susac syndrome CD8+ repertoires showed clonal expansion, highest in CD8+ TEMRA cells and greater in clinically active than remitting patients. The study acknowledged that relatively few individuals were included in the TCR sequencing and HLA analysis.

The source is a human donor with Susac syndrome. The rearranged segments are TRBV29-1 and TRBJ2-6, with the D gene uncertain. Source material: CD8+ T cells from PBMCs. The sequenced DNA is TGCAGCGTTGACGGTGCTGGGGCCAACGTCCTGACTTTC. Translated, this is CSVDGAGANVLTF.